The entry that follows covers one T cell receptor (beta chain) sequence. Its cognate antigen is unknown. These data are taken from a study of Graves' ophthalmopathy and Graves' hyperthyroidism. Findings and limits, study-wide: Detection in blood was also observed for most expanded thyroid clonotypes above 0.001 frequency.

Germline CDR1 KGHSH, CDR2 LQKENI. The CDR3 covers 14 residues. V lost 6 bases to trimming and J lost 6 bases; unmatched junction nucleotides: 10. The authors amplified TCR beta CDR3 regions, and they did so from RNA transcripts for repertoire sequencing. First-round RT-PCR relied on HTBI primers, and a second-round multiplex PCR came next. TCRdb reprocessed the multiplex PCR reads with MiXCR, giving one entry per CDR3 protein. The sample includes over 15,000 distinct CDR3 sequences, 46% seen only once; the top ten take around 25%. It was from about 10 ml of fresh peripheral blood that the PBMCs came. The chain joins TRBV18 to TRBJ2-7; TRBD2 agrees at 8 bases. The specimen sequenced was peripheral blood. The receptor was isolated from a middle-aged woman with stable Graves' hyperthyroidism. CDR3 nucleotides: TGTGCCAGCTCTCTACCGGGGGGGGGCTCCGAGCAGTACTTC. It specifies CASSLPGGGSEQYF.